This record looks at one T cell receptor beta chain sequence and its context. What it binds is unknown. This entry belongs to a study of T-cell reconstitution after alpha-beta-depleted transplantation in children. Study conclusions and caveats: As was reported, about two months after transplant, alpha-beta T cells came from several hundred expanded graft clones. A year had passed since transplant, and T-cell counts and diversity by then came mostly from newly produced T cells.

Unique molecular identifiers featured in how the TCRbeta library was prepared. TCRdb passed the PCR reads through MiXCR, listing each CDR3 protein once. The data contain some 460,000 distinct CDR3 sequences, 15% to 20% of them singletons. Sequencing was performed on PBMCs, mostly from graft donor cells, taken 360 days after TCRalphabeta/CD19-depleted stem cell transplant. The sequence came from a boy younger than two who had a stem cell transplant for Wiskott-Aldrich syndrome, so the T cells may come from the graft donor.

The CDR3 DNA follows: TGCGCCAGCAGCCCTCGGACACGGCGGGATACGCAGTATTTT. Its translation: CASSPRTRRDTQYF. The chain carries TRBV5-1 and TRBJ2-3, with a possible D match to TRBD1 (5 bases). The CDR3 has 14 amino acids. V was pared by 4 bases and J by 6 bases, with 15 bases between. The germline CDR1 and CDR2 sequences are SGHRS and YFSETQ.